The clone carrying this T cell receptor (beta chain) has just one count. Sequencing used immunoSEQ multiplex PCR; TCRdb keeps in-frame clones, though not all of them. The repertoire consists of 34,000 or so clones, with 81% occurring once and the leading ten covering roughly a fifth. The data originate from a study of OX40 agonist ivuxolimab in advanced cancers. Sequences were derived from CD4+ or CD8+ T cells sorted from blood, sampled in a trial of the OX40 agonist ivuxolimab. This clonotype was sampled from an adult with an advanced solid tumor such as melanoma, head and neck, liver or kidney cancer.

Written as DNA, the CDR3 is TGTGCCAGCAGCCTCCAAGAGACCCAGTACTTC. Its translation: CASSLQETQYF. This chain uses TRBV7-6 with TRBJ2-5, with no clear D. The CDR3 extends over 11 amino acids. V lost 5 bases to trimming and J lost 1 base, with 2 bases between them. Germline loops: CDR1 SGHVS, CDR2 FNYEAQ.